This T cell receptor (beta chain) was documented in a study of regulatory T cells in long-lasting Graves disease (dated by TCRdb to the early 2020s). Describing the broader study: To count as having persistent Graves' disease, a patient had to have received antithyroid drug treatment for over 5 years with TSH receptor autoantibodies remaining persistently positive. The study was conducted in China and was registered as a clinical trial. A total of around 35 samples underwent TCR sequencing, from around 13 patients with persistent Graves' disease and approximately 20 patients with newly diagnosed Graves' disease. On average, persistent Graves' disease patients in the clinical cohort had been on antithyroid drugs for eight to twelve years. Patients with persistent Graves' disease were compared with patients with newly diagnosed Graves' disease using TCR sequencing and RNA sequencing of peripheral blood.

Notes on this clonotype: Its antigen is currently not known. The record has no base qualities; no much larger clone is one base away.

The germline V gene specifies MGHRA as CDR1 and YSYEKL as CDR2. The trim is 4 bases for V and 5 bases for J, with a gap of 14 bases between the germline ends. Reading from cysteine to phenylalanine, the CDR3 counts 14 amino acids. The retained sequence is limited to the CDR3, 42 bases, with the frame set at the first base. The full study reports these points: Patients with persistent disease shared more public clonotypes (about 2,500) than newly diagnosed patients did (approximately 1,000). The small sample size was acknowledged by the authors as a limitation that may reduce accuracy. Only the TCR beta chain was sequenced and analyzed. Persistent Graves' disease patients showed lower TCR Shannon entropy and fewer highly expanded clones than newly diagnosed patients, suggesting clonal expansion. The study examined only peripheral blood because the primary lesion, thyroid tissue, could not be accessed. TRBV28, TRBJ1-2 and TRBJ2-5 were preferentially used in persistent disease, while TRBV20-1 and TRBJ2-1 were favored in newly diagnosed disease.

According to the study, the label for this sample's time point signals: persistent/refractory GD, antithyroid drugs over 5 years with positive TRAb. RNA was extracted from PBMCs in TRIzol for both TCR sequencing and RNA sequencing. Graves' disease was diagnosed according to American Thyroid Association guidelines. Recruitment of patients was carried out at an endocrinology department in Xi'an, China. From each patient, approximately 10 milliliters of peripheral blood was collected into an EDTA anticoagulant tube. Ficoll Paque Plus density gradient separation was used to isolate PBMCs, and no additional T cell sorting was done. An Agilent 2100 Bioanalyzer and agarose gel were used to check RNA quality, and a NanoDrop 2000 was used to measure RNA concentration. The protocol used for the library was multiplex PCR. The sequencing machine was an Illumina HiSeq 4000. CDR3 regions were amplified by Arm-PCR with iRepertoire HTBI primers to construct TCR beta libraries. Before sequencing, the PCR products underwent gel purification. Per the authors' processing: Across samples, around 62 TRBV and 13 to 15 TRBJ segments were identified and used for gene usage analysis of CDR3 amino acid clonotypes. COPE and FqMerger were used to merge the filtered high-quality paired reads into contigs. Contigs were aligned with BLAST to IMGT TRBV, TRBD and TRBJ reference genes, and CDR3 was defined per IMGT. Clonotypes above 0.1% frequency were classified as highly expanded clones. Repertoire diversity was measured by Shannon entropy, and V-J evenness by the Gini coefficient. Public clonotypes were defined as clonotypes shared by more than one individual. TCRdb cleaned the public reads at Q25 with fastp, built clones with MiXCR and kept in-frame beta chains. Here each entry gathers all rows of one CDR3 protein and keeps the most common genes and DNA. TCRdb's processing, not the authors' own work, is the source of the V and J calls. A total of roughly 400,000 distinct CDR3 sequences appear in this sample, roughly 21% of them only once. Over 11% of the sample is in the top ten clones.

Here the chain combines TRBV4-1 and TRBJ2-5; a weak D assignment points to TRBD1 (5 bases agree). The receptor was derived from a female donor with Graves disease. This specimen was peripheral blood mononuclear cells (PBMCs), taken when the disease was refractory, from a patient treated with antithyroid drugs. The nucleotides read TGCGCCAGCAGCCTGGGGCATTCCCCGGAGACCCAGTACTTC. Its translation reads: CASSLGHSPETQYF.